The 6 T cell receptor beta chains listed next were all sequenced from one sample in a study of cytomegalovirus exposure and HLA in healthy donors. The PCR had 60 Vbeta and 13 Jbeta primers. TCRdb's copy holds only in-frame clones and misses some; the assay was immunoSEQ multiplex PCR. The sample includes about 140,000 clones, roughly 76% of them seen just once. Sequenced: PBMCs. The origin of the receptors is a woman aged 40 to 50 in good health and CMV-seronegative.

The chain combines TRBV14 with TRBJ1-2; 8 bases fit TRBD1. Germline V gene lookup returns CDR1 SGHDN and CDR2 FVKESK. This CDR3 contains 16 residues. V lost 1 base and J lost 6; bases outside the gene matches: 10. In nucleotides, the CDR3 is TGTGCCAGCAGCCAAGTCAGGGCAGGGGGCGCCAATGGCTACACCTTC. Amino acid sequence: CASSQVRAGGANGYTF.

Points on this clone: The same CDR3 arises from other DNA sequences in this sample as well. The chain couples TRBV7-8 to TRBJ1-1; D gene ambiguous. Trimming took 7 bases from V and 2 from J, leaving 11 bases between them. Germline loops: CDR1 SGHVS, CDR2 FQNEAQ. This CDR3 spans 13 amino acids. CDR3 bases: TGTGCCAGCACCGACTCTAAAAACACTGAAGCTTTCTTT. As protein: CASTDSKNTEAFF.

The table lists this clone with a count of one. V is TRBV6-5 and J is TRBJ1-2, with 9 bases lining up with TRBD1. The J segment lost 0 bases and the V segment lost 7 bases, leaving 6 bases of the junction unmatched. From germline, CDR1 is MNHEY and CDR2 SVGAGI. The CDR3 is 15 amino acids. This CDR3 is CASKRDREANYGYTF. CDR3 in DNA: TGTGCCAGCAAGCGGGACAGGGAAGCTAACTATGGCTACACCTTC.

The chain is built from TRBV4-1 and TRBJ1-1; D unclear. The germline gives CDR1 MGHRA, CDR2 YSYEKL. V lost 1 base, J lost 0 bases, and 9 bases lay in between. CDR3 length equals 15 residues. This chain's CDR3 is CASSQAQRLNTEAFF. The CDR3, as DNA: TGCGCCAGCAGCCAAGCGCAGCGGCTGAACACTGAAGCTTTCTTT.

The chain recombines TRBV28 with TRBJ1-2; 8 nucleotides match TRBD1. CDR3 size: 15 residues. Germline-derived CDR1 and CDR2 are MDHEN and SYDVKM. Trimming removed 2 bases from V and 6 bases from J; junction bases left unmatched: 8. CDR3 residues: CASSLMIATGDGYTF. DNA of the CDR3: TGTGCCAGCAGTTTAATGATTGCGACAGGGGATGGCTACACCTTC.

Comments on this clone: The conserved closing phenylalanine or tryptophan is absent in this CDR3, likely reflecting a read error. The DNA is left out, because the CDR3 cannot be placed on it with certainty; the CDR3 is given as TCRdb lists it. The chain carries TRBV6-4 and TRBJ1-1. The CDR3 is 13 amino acids long, termini counted. CDR1 and CDR2 (germline): MRHNA, SNTAGT. CDR3 sequence reads: CASSDTGGTEPFI.